This T cell receptor beta chain was found in a study of T-cell reconstitution after alpha-beta-depleted transplantation in children. Unique molecular identifiers featured in how the TCRbeta library was prepared. Each CDR3 protein gets one entry after TCRdb re-called the PCR reads with MiXCR. Of hundreds of thousands of distinct CDR3 sequences listed, over 9% are singletons. Germline CDR1 and CDR2: SGHKS and YYEKEE (reference sequence). The CDR3 totals 18 residues. The study, taken as a whole, reports: The main origin of T-cell counts and diversity one year after transplant was newly produced T cells. Recipient T cells and thymic progenitors that survived gave rise to the high TCRbeta diversity observed at day 60 in some patients. As was reported, about two months after transplant, alpha-beta T cells came from several hundred expanded graft clones.

This clonotype was counted ten times or more. Its antigen is currently unknown. Sequence at one end of the junction differs from germline and may be a read error. The source is a boy younger than two with acute myeloid leukemia, due to receive a stem cell transplant. The chain joins TRBV5-5 to TRBJ2-5; 12 bases are shared with TRBD2. This material consisted of PBMCs, taken before TCRalphabeta/CD19-depleted stem cell transplant. The CDR3 spells CVSSLLLAGGPLQETQYF. CDR3 nucleotides: TGTGTCAGCAGCTTGTTACTAGCGGGAGGCCCCCTTCAAGAGACCCAGTACTTC.